Presented here are 18 T cell receptor beta chains from one specimen sequenced in a study of cytomegalovirus exposure and HLA in healthy donors. With 60 Vbeta and 13 Jbeta primers, the PCR was carried out. The method was immunoSEQ multiplex PCR; TCRdb's version includes in-frame clones alone and lacks a portion of them. The data hold more than 150,000 clones, with 80% observed a single time. Sequenced material: PBMCs. Receptors were obtained from a girl aged 5-17 years in good health and CMV-seropositive.

The chain is built from TRBV6-5 and TRBJ1-4, with a tentative D call TRBD1 (6 bases). Germline assignment: CDR1 MNHEY and CDR2 SVGAGI. V shed 0 bases and J shed 5 bases, with 13 bases lying between them. The CDR3 loop spans 16 amino acids. The CDR3 nucleotides are TGTGCCAGCAGTTACTCTTTGGGGAGGGGGAATGAAAAACTGTTTTTT. Translation: CASSYSLGRGNEKLFF.

This clone was recorded a few times. The chain employs TRBV2 and TRBJ2-5; D is possibly TRBD1 (6 bases). The CDR3 is 15 residues long. From germline, CDR1 is SNHLY and CDR2 FYNNEI. V was clipped by 4 bases and J by 5 bases, with 17 bases between them. The CDR3 sequence is CASSGQAGVTETQYF. CDR3 sequence (DNA): TGTGCCAGCAGTGGACAGGCTGGGGTTACCGAGACCCAGTACTTC.

This chain's CDR3 is CASSTYDREYEQYF. DNA of the CDR3: TGTGCCAGCAGCACTTATGACAGGGAGTACGAGCAGTACTTC. J is TRBJ2-7 and V is TRBV9; the match to TRBD1 covers 7 bases. Per the germline V gene, CDR1 is SGDLS and CDR2 is YYNGEE. V dropped 4 bases and J dropped 4; count of bases not matched to a gene: 8. There are 14 residues in the CDR3.

The V gene is TRBV5-4, the J gene TRBJ1-2; D possibly corresponds to TRBD1 (6 bases). The CDR3 runs to 14 residues. Deletions cut 1 base from V and 4 bases from J, with 11 bases between. The V gene's germline CDR1 is SGHNT and CDR2 YYREEE (reference sequence). CDR3 nucleotides: TGTGCCAGCAGCTTGAATGGGGGCCCCTATGGCTACACCTTC. This gives the protein CASSLNGGPYGYTF.

This chain links TRBV10-1 with TRBJ2-3; 9 bases are a match to TRBD1. Germline loops: CDR1 WNHNN, CDR2 SYGVQD (reference sequence). Trimming took 2 bases from V and 2 from J; bases not matched to a gene: 2. This CDR3 is built from 15 residues. CDR3 in amino acids: CASSEGTGLTDTQYF. CDR3 DNA sequence: TGCGCCAGCAGTGAGGGGACAGGGCTCACAGATACGCAGTATTTT.

The genes are TRBV4-3 and TRBJ2-7; TRBD2 agrees at 8 bases. The germline V gene has CDR1 LGHNA and CDR2 YSLEER. The V and J ends lost 0 bases and 2 bases, in that order; junction bases with no gene match: 9. This CDR3 spans 17 amino acids. The DNA for the CDR3 is TGCGCCAGCAGCCAAGATAGCCGACTAGCGAGTACCTACGAGCAGTACTTC. It encodes CASSQDSRLASTYEQYF.

The rearrangement joins TRBV7-9 to TRBJ2-7; no definite D call. Germline CDR1 reads SEHNR; CDR2 reads FQNEAQ (reference sequence). Trimming removed 5 bases from V and 1 base from J, with 9 bases in between. The CDR3 has 13 residues. This chain's CDR3 is CASSLTTSYEQYF. CDR3 sequence (DNA): TGTGCCAGCAGCCTGACAACTTCCTACGAGCAGTACTTC. The full variable domain, its missing parts supplied by reference TRBV7-9 and TRBJ2-7, is DTGVSQNPRHKITKRGQNVTFRCDPISEHNRLYWYRQTLGQGPEFLTYFQNEAQLEKSRLLSDRFSAERPKGSFSTLEIQRTEQGDSAMYLCASSLTTSYEQYFGPGTRLTVT.

The sample holds one count of this clone. The chain is built from TRBV11-3 and TRBJ2-3; 12 positions match TRBD2. Germline CDR1 is SGHNT and CDR2 is YENEEA. The CDR3 is made up of 18 amino acids. Trimming removed 1 base from V and 2 bases from J; junction bases left unmatched: 7. The CDR3 DNA reads TGTGCCAGCAGCTTAGGCAACCTAGCGGGAGGGCCCACAGATACGCAGTATTTT. Protein product: CASSLGNLAGGPTDTQYF.

The chain has TRBV7-8 and TRBJ2-1; 9 bases map to TRBD2. The CDR3 consists of 15 residues. Looked up from germline, CDR1 is SGHVS and CDR2 is FQNEAQ. Trimming cost V 7 bases and J 7 bases; bases outside gene matches: 11. CDR3 sequence reads: CASTPEVAGVNEQFF. DNA for the CDR3: TGTGCCAGCACTCCCGAGGTAGCGGGAGTTAATGAGCAGTTCTTC.

In this sample, this clone turned up a few times. J is TRBJ2-2 and V is TRBV27; 8 nucleotides agree with TRBD2. This CDR3 has 16 amino acids. V dropped 1 base and J dropped 6; count of bases not matched to a gene: 7. CDR1 is MNHEY and CDR2 is SMNVEV in the germline V gene (reference sequence). The CDR3 loop reads CASSLWPGGPSGELFF. The CDR3 DNA sequence: TGTGCCAGCAGTTTATGGCCGGGAGGGCCCTCCGGGGAGCTGTTTTTT.

The V call is TRBV19, the J call TRBJ2-2, with TRBD2 identical over 12 bases. The ends lost 3 bases at V and 5 bases at J; junction bases unmatched: 1. Germline values: CDR1 LNHDA, CDR2 SQIVND (reference sequence). The CDR3 is 15 amino acids. The CDR3: CASSITSGRTGELFF. For the CDR3, the DNA is TGTGCCAGTAGTATCACTAGCGGGAGGACCGGGGAGCTGTTTTTT. The whole variable domain, remainder taken from reference TRBV19 and TRBJ2-2, is DGGITQSPKYLFRKEGQNVTLSCEQNLNHDAMYWYRQDPGQGLRLIYYSQIVNDFQKGDIAEGYSVSREKKESFPLTVTSAQKNPTAFYLCASSITSGRTGELFFGEGSRLTVL.

The chain uses TRBV9 and TRBJ1-1; D perhaps matches TRBD1 (6 bases). This CDR3 spans 14 amino acids. V was clipped by 0 bases and J by 4 bases, with 10 bases between them. From germline, CDR1 is SGDLS and CDR2 YYNGEE. The CDR3 here is CASSVEGGRTEAFF. The CDR3 DNA follows: TGTGCCAGCAGCGTAGAAGGGGGTCGCACTGAAGCTTTCTTT.

This clone was seen only once. The V gene is TRBV18, the J gene TRBJ1-1; unclear D gene. The germline V and J ends were trimmed by 4 bases and 3 bases, with 9 bases remaining between them. This CDR3 contains 13 residues. Germline V gene data show CDR1 as KGHSH and CDR2 as LQKENI. CDR3 sequence: CASSRNRDTEAFF. For the CDR3, the DNA is TGTGCCAGCTCACGGAACCGGGACACTGAAGCTTTCTTT.

This clone was counted once. The J gene is TRBJ2-2, the V gene TRBV2; 10 nucleotides agree with TRBD2. V gave up 9 bases and J gave up 0 bases; unmatched junction bases: 1. CDR1 and CDR2 from the germline V gene are SNHLY and FYNNEI. There are 14 residues in the CDR3. The CDR3 region is CARGLAANTGELFF. The CDR3 bases are TGTGCCAGAGGACTAGCGGCGAACACCGGGGAGCTGTTTTTT.

In the case of this clone: The same CDR3 can be traced to other DNA sequences in this sample. The chain links TRBV6-1 to TRBJ2-3; a weak D match, TRBD2 (6 bases). Looked up from germline, CDR1 is MNHNS and CDR2 is SASEGT. The V end was cut by 9 bases, the J end by 0 bases, with 7 bases between. The CDR3 sequence is 12 residues long. The CDR3 reads CASGGSTDTQYF. CDR3 in DNA: TGTGCCAGTGGGGGGAGCACAGATACGCAGTATTTT.

The chain has TRBV30 and TRBJ2-7, with D possibly matching TRBD1 (5 bases). V was cut by 3 bases and J by 6 bases, with 18 bases left in between. The CDR3 extends over 14 amino acids. The germline V gene has CDR1 GTSNPN and CDR2 SVGIG (reference sequence). The CDR3 DNA follows: TGTGCCTGGAGACCCAGGGTGTATGTTCCCGAGCAGTACTTC. Its translation: CAWRPRVYVPEQYF.

The chain has TRBV14 and TRBJ2-7; TRBD2 might be the D (6 bases). V was trimmed by 4 bases and J by 8 bases, leaving 15 bases between them. The CDR3 extends over 13 amino acids. Germline-derived CDR1 and CDR2 are SGHDN and FVKESK. The CDR3 protein is CASSRDWQVQQYF. As DNA, the CDR3 is TGTGCCAGCAGCCGGGACTGGCAGGTACAGCAGTACTTC. Based on the CDR3 plus reference TRBV14 and TRBJ2-7, the full variable domain is EAGVTQFPSHSVIEKGQTVTLRCDPISGHDNLYWYRRVMGKEIKFLLHFVKESKQDESGMPNNRFLAERTGGTYSTLKVQPAELEDSGVYFCASSRDWQVQQYFGPGTRLTVT.

This chain connects TRBV6-1 to TRBJ1-2, with D perhaps matching TRBD1 (5 bases). This CDR3 contains 14 residues. Between the trimmed V and J ends, which lost 7 bases and 0 bases, there was a span of 12 bases. Germline V CDR1 and CDR2: MNHNS, SASEGT. The CDR3 DNA follows: TGTGCCAGCACTTGGGGCACAACTAACTATGGCTACACCTTC. Translating it yields CASTWGTTNYGYTF.